Each of the 23 T cell receptor beta chains below was sequenced from the same sample in a study of T cells in Graves' hyperthyroidism and ophthalmopathy. The TCR beta CDR3 regions underwent amplification using RNA transcripts as the source. First-round RT-PCR targeting the TCR CDR3 was performed with the HTBI primer set. TCRdb reprocessed the multiplex PCR reads via MiXCR and lists one record per CDR3 protein. The sample records around 350,000 distinct CDR3 sequences, approximately 19% being singletons. The sequenced material came from blood. All receptors derive from a woman younger than 30 with Graves' hyperthyroidism.

Many counts were recorded for this clonotype. This chain's CDR3 is CASSFRTGGTEAFF. In DNA, the CDR3 is TGTGCCAGCAGCTTTAGGACAGGAGGGACTGAAGCTTTCTTT. V is TRBV7-2 and J is TRBJ1-1; the match to TRBD1 covers 7 bases. This CDR3 has 14 residues. V trimming: 3 bases; J trimming: 5 bases; junction bases outside the gene matches: 6. From germline, CDR1 is SGHTA and CDR2 FQGNSA.

This clonotype was seen ten or more times. The DNA for the CDR3 is TGTGCCAGCGTAGGGACAGGGGGAGTTCAGCCCCAGCATTTT. Translating gives CASVGTGGVQPQHF. The J gene is TRBJ1-5, the V gene TRBV6-5; TRBD1 aligns across 11 bases. The germline gives CDR1 MNHEY, CDR2 SVGAGI. Trimming at V came to 8 bases and at J to 6 bases, leaving 6 bases not matched to a gene. This CDR3 spans 14 amino acids.

Many counts were recorded for this clonotype. V is TRBV3-1 and J is TRBJ2-5; D is possibly TRBD2 (6 bases). The germline CDR1 and CDR2 sequences are LGHDT and YNNKEL (reference sequence). Trimming stripped 5 bases from V and 0 bases from J, with 19 bases between. The CDR3 covers 17 residues. CDR3 loop: CASSLSRFRGYQETQYF. The CDR3 DNA reads TGTGCCAGCAGCTTGTCCCGCTTTCGGGGGTACCAAGAGACCCAGTACTTC.

This clonotype was counted a few times. The genes are TRBV4-2 and TRBJ2-7; tentatively, D is TRBD2 (6 bases). With 0 bases removed from V and 0 bases from J, the gap between germline ends came to 12 bases. Germline V gives CDR1 LGHNA, CDR2 YNFKEQ. The CDR3 has 16 residues. This CDR3 is CASSQESRGSSYEQYF. For the CDR3, the DNA is TGTGCCAGCAGCCAAGAGTCACGGGGGAGCTCCTACGAGCAGTACTTC.

In this sample, this clonotype turned up many times. The rearrangement links TRBV2 to TRBJ2-7; possibly TRBD1 or TRBD2 for D (5 bases each). Germline V lookup: CDR1 SNHLY, CDR2 FYNNEI. The CDR3 sequence is 15 residues long. Trimming shortened V by 7 bases and J by 4 bases, and 20 bases separated the two germline ends. The CDR3 loop reads CASTRPGLGEYEQYF. For the CDR3, the DNA is TGTGCCAGCACTCGCCCGGGGTTGGGGGAATACGAGCAGTACTTC.

This clonotype was found many times. The chain couples TRBV12-3 or TRBV12-4 to TRBJ2-5; 7 positions match TRBD1. CDR3 length equals 14 residues. V was pared by 5 bases and J by 10 bases, with 13 bases of the junction left unmatched. The CDR3 reads CASSPFAGGKGQYF. The CDR3 nucleotides read TGTGCCAGCAGTCCTTTTGCAGGGGGAAAGGGCCAGTACTTC.

The chain has TRBV7-2 and TRBJ1-2; the D gene is possibly TRBD1 (5 bases). CDR1 is SGHTA and CDR2 is FQGNSA in the germline V gene. V was clipped by 1 base and J by 4 bases, with 13 bases between them. This CDR3 is 15 amino acids long. The CDR3 region has the DNA TGTGCCAGCAGCTTAGTACGTCAGGGTACCTATGGCTACACCTTC. The encoded protein is CASSLVRQGTYGYTF.

This clonotype was found many times. This sequence joins TRBV20-1 and TRBJ1-2; no firm D call. V lost 6 bases and J lost 3, with 5 bases in between. The CDR3 extends over 10 amino acids. Germline values: CDR1 DFQATT, CDR2 SNEGSKA (reference sequence). The CDR3 reads CSAHDYGYTF. CDR3 coding DNA: TGCAGTGCCCACGACTATGGCTACACCTTC.

This clonotype was seen many times. V and J are TRBV27 and TRBJ2-5; the D gene is possibly TRBD1 (6 bases). Per germline, CDR1 MNHEY and CDR2 SMNVEV (reference sequence). The CDR3 has 15 amino acids. V was cut by 6 bases and J by 3 bases, with 17 bases left in between. CDR3 nucleotide sequence: TGTGCCAGCAGCCGTTCTGGGCAGGGGAAAGAGACCCAGTACTTC. Amino acids: CASSRSGQGKETQYF.

The V gene is TRBV7-2, the J gene TRBJ2-2, with D possibly called TRBD1 or TRBD2 (5 bases each). In germline, CDR1 is SGHTA, CDR2 FQGNSA. The V end lost 1 base, the J end lost 3 bases, and 9 bases lay between the germline ends. The CDR3 is made up of 15 amino acids. CDR3 protein: CASSLGQRDTGELFF. CDR3 nucleotides: TGTGCCAGCAGCTTAGGACAGAGGGACACCGGGGAGCTGTTTTTT. The full variable domain, completed using reference TRBV7-2 and TRBJ2-2, is GAGVSQSPSNKVTEKGKDVELRCDPISGHTALYWYRQSLGQGLEFLIYFQGNSAPDKSGLPSDRFSAERTGGSVSTLTIQRTQQEDSAVYLCASSLGQRDTGELFFGEGSRLTVL.

This clonotype occurred a few times. Compared with germline, one end of the junction differs, possibly owing to a read error. This chain links TRBV29-1 with TRBJ2-2; 7 nucleotides line up with TRBD1. This CDR3 region has 14 residues. Germline CDR1 reads SQVTM; CDR2 reads ANQGSEA. The CDR3: CSVEDRANTGELFF. The CDR3 DNA reads TGCAGCGTGGAAGACAGGGCGAACACCGGGGAGCTGTTTTTT.

The rearrangement links TRBV12-3 or TRBV12-4 to TRBJ1-1; no clear D. The CDR3 length is 15 residues. Trimming took off 5 bases at V and 0 bases at J, with 13 bases between the two ends. The CDR3 DNA is TGTGCCAGCAGTGAGCCAGTGGTCATGAACACTGAAGCTTTCTTT. Translation gives CASSEPVVMNTEAFF.

This clonotype was picked up many times. The V and J genes are TRBV5-1 and TRBJ2-6, with 7 bases matching TRBD2. CDR1 is SGHRS and CDR2 is YFSETQ in the germline V gene. V shed 4 bases, J shed 1 base, and the junction held 5 bases outside the gene matches. The CDR3 loop spans 16 amino acids. The CDR3 sequence is CASSPLGGSGANVLTF. In DNA form, the CDR3 reads TGCGCCAGCAGCCCACTGGGGGGGTCTGGGGCCAACGTCCTGACTTTC.

The V gene is TRBV7-6, the J gene TRBJ2-5, with 11 nucleotides matching TRBD2. CDR1 SGHVS and CDR2 FNYEAQ come from the germline V gene. V was pared by 7 bases and J by 2 bases, with 6 bases of the junction left unmatched. This CDR3 region has 15 residues. CDR3 protein: CASTRLAGIQETQYF. CDR3 nucleotides: TGTGCCAGCACGAGACTAGCGGGGATACAAGAGACCCAGTACTTC.

This clonotype has a count of ten or more. The chain uses TRBV7-2 and TRBJ1-2; D gene unclear. Germline CDR1 is SGHTA and CDR2 is FQGNSA. This CDR3 is built from 14 residues. V shed 1 base and J shed 10 bases, with 16 bases lying between them. CDR3 nucleotide sequence: TGTGCCAGCAGCTTAGAAAGACACCGAATCCCCTACACCTTC. The encoded protein is CASSLERHRIPYTF.

The rearrangement uses TRBV6-2 or TRBV6-3 and TRBJ1-2, with D maybe TRBD1 (5 bases). This CDR3 contains 13 residues. Trimming pared 6 bases from V and 3 bases from J, leaving 11 bases between. The germline V gene encodes CDR1 MNHEY and CDR2 SVGEGT. CDR3 protein: CASSGARDYGYTF. CDR3 in DNA: TGTGCCAGCAGCGGGGCGCGTGACTATGGCTACACCTTC.

This chain uses TRBV6-1 with TRBJ1-5, with D possibly matching TRBD1 (5 bases). V shed 6 bases and J shed 4 bases, with 16 bases lying between them. This CDR3 is 15 amino acids long. Germline V CDR1 and CDR2: MNHNS, SASEGT. Written as DNA, the CDR3 is TGTGCCAGCAGCTCCTTCCGGGACGGAAATCAGCCCCAGCATTTT. It specifies CASSSFRDGNQPQHF.

This clonotype has only a few counts. The junction departs from germline at one end; a sequencing error may be responsible. The V and J genes are TRBV7-9 and TRBJ2-4; D is uncertain. From germline, CDR1 is SEHNR and CDR2 FQNEAQ (reference sequence). The CDR3 loop spans 13 amino acids. The DNA of the CDR3 is TGTGCCAGCAGCTTAACCTTAGGGAACATTAAGTACTTC. This encodes CASSLTLGNIKYF.

The V gene is TRBV19, the J gene TRBJ1-5; D ambiguous. Trimming took 3 bases from V and 1 from J, leaving 13 bases between them. The germline CDR1 and CDR2 sequences are LNHDA and SQIVND (reference sequence). The CDR3 totals 16 residues. CDR3 sequence: CASSMLQVLSNQPQHF. In DNA form, the CDR3 reads TGTGCCAGTAGTATGTTGCAGGTGTTAAGCAATCAGCCCCAGCATTTT.

This clonotype has a handful of counts. This rearrangement joins TRBV7-6 to TRBJ2-7; D not resolved. Germline-derived CDR1 and CDR2 are SGHVS and FNYEAQ. V dropped 5 bases and J dropped 3 bases, with 8 bases sitting between them. The CDR3 length is 12 residues. The CDR3 nucleotides are TGTGCCAGCAGCGACGACATCTACGAGCAGTACTTC. This sequence encodes CASSDDIYEQYF.

A single count supports this clonotype. A single base separates this from a much larger clone, so it may be a read error. J is TRBJ1-2 and V is TRBV4-1; a weak D match, TRBD1 (6 bases). Germline CDR1 reads MGHRA; CDR2 reads YSYEKL. CDR3 length: 19 amino acids. V was pared by 1 base and J by 0 bases, with 21 bases between. Here the CDR3 reads CASSQGLRRGGLANYGYTF. CDR3 DNA: TGCGCCAGCAGCCAAGGCTTGCGCAGGGGAGGTCTAGCTAACTATGGCTACACCTTC.

A note on this clonotype: This may be a read error, as it is one base from a much larger clone. The chain joins TRBV20-1 to TRBJ2-4; maybe TRBD2 (6 bases). Germline loops: CDR1 DFQATT, CDR2 SNEGSKA (reference sequence). The CDR3 runs 14 residues. CDR3 protein: CSARDRGAKNMQYF. DNA for the CDR3: TGCAGTGCTAGAGATCGCGGGGCAAAAAACATGCAGTACTTC.

This clonotype showed up many times. The chain uses TRBV7-2 and TRBJ2-7; the match to TRBD1 covers 10 bases. V gave up 5 bases and J gave up 2 bases; unmatched junction bases: 6. CDR3 size: 15 residues. The germline V gene encodes CDR1 SGHTA and CDR2 FQGNSA. CDR3 sequence (DNA): TGTGCCAGCAGCAGAGACAGGGGGCGCACCTACGAGCAGTACTTC. This encodes CASSRDRGRTYEQYF.